This T cell receptor (beta chain) originates from a study of beta chain features in type 1 diabetes. As every portion of the isolated RNA was reverse transcribed, the sequencing read expressed TCRB transcripts. Profiling relied on immunoSEQ multiplex PCR, and the TCRdb table lists in-frame clones only, not all of them. The table includes about 160,000 clones, approximately 8.7% detected once. The V gene's germline CDR1 is LNHDA and CDR2 SQIVND (reference sequence). With V trimmed by 7 bases and J by 4 bases, 10 bases remained unmatched. The CDR3 has 14 residues. In regard to this clone: Antigen specificity is unknown.

General observations from the study: A greater similarity of naive, central memory and Treg TCRB repertoires was seen among patients than among healthy donors. A moderate, significant TCRB CDR3 shortening appeared in type 1 diabetes across four CD4+ subsets.

The source material was central memory CD4+ T cells from blood. The V and J genes are TRBV19 and TRBJ2-7; 7 nucleotides match TRBD1. The sequence came from a woman in her thirties with type 1 diabetes. For the CDR3, the DNA is TGTGCCAGTAAATCGGAAGGGGGCCAGTACGAGCAGTACTTC. It codes for CASKSEGGQYEQYF.